These 12 T cell receptor beta chains were sequenced from one sample in a study of read filtering for tumor transcriptome and immune sequencing. This library used roughly 0.4 ug RNA and molecular barcoded adaptors spanning alpha/delta and beta/gamma chains. MiXCR, applied by TCRdb to the reads, yields one record per CDR3 protein. Here the sample spans approximately 60,000 distinct CDR3 sequences, roughly 19% being singletons. Sequenced: a population of CD138-negative cells sorted from bone marrow. The receptor set was obtained from a donor aged 40 or older with multiple myeloma.

The J gene is TRBJ2-5, the V gene TRBV7-9; D may be TRBD1 (7 bases). The CDR3 sequence is 14 residues long. The germline CDR1 and CDR2 sequences are SEHNR and FQNEAQ (reference sequence). V was cut by 8 bases and J by 2 bases, with 15 bases left in between. As DNA, the CDR3 is TGTGCCAGCGGAGGGGCCAGGGGGCAAGAGACCCAGTACTTC. Protein sequence: CASGGARGQETQYF.

This clonotype was observed at least ten times. The chain combines TRBV7-3 with TRBJ2-1; no clear D gene. Per germline, CDR1 SGHTA and CDR2 FQGTGA. V was pared by 6 bases and J by 6 bases, with 12 bases between. This CDR3 spans 13 amino acids. CDR3 sequence reads: CASSRFNGNEQFF. CDR3 DNA sequence: TGTGCCAGCAGTCGCTTCAATGGCAATGAGCAGTTCTTC.

The chain couples TRBV6-2 or TRBV6-3 to TRBJ2-7, with D perhaps matching TRBD2 (5 bases). Germline CDR1 is MNHEY and CDR2 is SVGEGT. V was pared by 2 bases and J by 4 bases, with 9 bases between. The CDR3 has 13 amino acids. This CDR3 is CASSYREFYEQYF. Written as DNA, the CDR3 is TGTGCCAGCAGTTACAGGGAGTTTTACGAGCAGTACTTC.

This clonotype occurred many times. J is TRBJ2-2 and V is TRBV20-1; D unclear. CDR3 length: 13 residues. Per the germline V gene, CDR1 is DFQATT and CDR2 is SNEGSKA (reference sequence). V was trimmed by 3 bases and J by 0 bases, leaving 5 bases between them. DNA for the CDR3: TGCAGTGCTAGTTTCCCGAACACCGGGGAGCTGTTTTTT. It translates to CSASFPNTGELFF.

This clonotype was seen repeatedly, ten times or more. V gene TRBV30 combines with J gene TRBJ1-5; D is undetermined. Per germline, CDR1 GTSNPN and CDR2 SVGIG (reference sequence). Deletions cut 1 base from V and 0 bases from J, with 13 bases between. The CDR3 consists of 16 residues. CDR3 residues: CAWSGPPVSSNQPQHF. The CDR3 nucleotides read TGTGCCTGGAGTGGTCCCCCGGTTAGTAGCAATCAGCCCCAGCATTTT.

This clonotype showed up many times. This chain links TRBV3-1 with TRBJ2-5, with 10 bases lining up with TRBD1. The V and J ends lost 11 bases and 0 bases, in that order; junction bases with no gene match: 6. Germline V gene data show CDR1 as LGHDT and CDR2 as YNNKEL (reference sequence). The CDR3 sequence is 14 residues long. CDR3 residues: CAVGQGVYQETQYF. In DNA, the CDR3 is TGTGCCGTAGGACAGGGGGTATACCAAGAGACCCAGTACTTC.

This clonotype was observed a single time. The chain has TRBV6-5 and TRBJ1-3; D may be TRBD1 (5 bases). V lost 7 bases and J 0 bases, leaving 13 bases between the germline ends. CDR1 and CDR2 from the germline V gene are MNHEY and SVGAGI. The CDR3 covers 15 residues. The CDR3 is CASTRTLSSGNTIYF. The DNA of the CDR3 is TGTGCCAGCACCCGGACACTTAGCTCTGGAAACACCATATATTTT.

This clonotype was found many times. The V call is TRBV6-5, the J call TRBJ1-6, with 9 bases aligning to TRBD1. V gave up 10 bases and J gave up 6 bases; unmatched junction bases: 7. The CDR3 extends over 14 amino acids. Germline CDR1 MNHEY, CDR2 SVGAGI. The CDR3 nucleotides are TGTGCCACCATGGACAGGGGAGGTAATTCACCCCTCCACTTT. Encoded protein: CATMDRGGNSPLHF.

This clonotype was recorded at least ten times. The chain recombines TRBV5-1 with TRBJ2-6, with D uncertain. The CDR3 covers 14 residues. The germline V gene encodes CDR1 SGHRS and CDR2 YFSETQ. V lost 5 bases to trimming and J lost 0 bases, with 6 bases between them. The CDR3 coding sequence is TGCGCCAGCAGTGAAACCTCTGGGGCCAACGTCCTGACTTTC. Translating gives CASSETSGANVLTF.

There are many counts of this clonotype. The chain uses TRBV20-1 and TRBJ2-7; a weak D match, TRBD1 (5 bases). V dropped 3 bases and J dropped 0 bases, with 15 bases sitting between them. CDR1 DFQATT and CDR2 SNEGSKA come from the germline V gene (reference sequence). The CDR3 is made up of 15 amino acids. The DNA for the CDR3 is TGCAGTGCTAGGGACACAGGACATAACTCCTACGAGCAGTACTTC. This translates into CSARDTGHNSYEQYF.

This clonotype was detected many times. This rearrangement joins TRBV28 to TRBJ2-3; D is possibly TRBD2 (5 bases). The germline gives CDR1 MDHEN, CDR2 SYDVKM. The CDR3 contains 14 residues. The V and J ends lost 6 bases and 4 bases respectively, with 14 bases between them. This CDR3 reads CASSSADGPDTQYF. CDR3 DNA sequence: TGTGCCAGCAGCTCAGCGGACGGGCCAGATACGCAGTATTTT.

This clonotype was counted ten times or more. This sequence joins TRBV28 and TRBJ2-7; D gene uncertain. This CDR3 region has 12 residues. Germline values: CDR1 MDHEN, CDR2 SYDVKM. Deletions cut 6 bases from V and 4 bases from J, with 10 bases between. DNA of the CDR3: TGTGCCAGCAGCTTACTGTTATACGAGCAGTACTTC. Protein sequence: CASSLLLYEQYF.